The 22 T cell receptor beta chains given below trace back to one sample, sequenced in a study of vaccination and CD4 T cells after COVID-19. Treatment given: roughly ten-day PBMC culture with coronavirus spike peptide pools or control peptides (ViraFEST assay). Ahead of the COVID-19 pandemic (2011-2018), the CD4+ T cells of the unexposed donor were collected. Researchers used the Oncomine TCR Beta short-read assay to sequence DNA from cultured CD4+ T cells. DNA came from CD4+ T cells after culture. TCRdb reprocessed the PCR reads via MiXCR and lists one record per CDR3 protein. The sample has about 9,000 distinct CDR3 sequences, over 35% seen once. These receptors have no known antigen. The source material was CD4+ T cells from blood, cultured in vitro. Receptors were obtained from a human donor in good health.

A few counts support this clonotype. The chain recombines TRBV20-1 with TRBJ1-2; D gene ambiguous. V dropped 3 bases and J dropped 5 bases, with 7 bases sitting between them. The CDR3 runs to 11 residues. Germline V gives CDR1 DFQATT, CDR2 SNEGSKA (reference sequence). As DNA, the CDR3 is TGCAGTGCTAGCTCTCTTTATGGCTACACCTTC. It translates to CSASSLYGYTF.

This sequence joins TRBV7-2 and TRBJ2-7, with 9 bases identical to TRBD1. Germline CDR1 SGHTA, CDR2 FQGNSA. After removal of 5 bases from V and 5 bases from J, the junction contained 13 bases not matched to a gene. The CDR3 runs 16 residues. DNA for the CDR3: TGTGCCAGCAGCCTCCAGCCGGGACAGGGTACCCACGAGCAGTACTTC. It translates to CASSLQPGQGTHEQYF. Full variable domain (rest looked up from reference TRBV7-2 and TRBJ2-7): GAGVSQSPSNKVTEKGKDVELRCDPISGHTALYWYRQSLGQGLEFLIYFQGNSAPDKSGLPSDRFSAERTGGSVSTLTIQRTQQEDSAVYLCASSLQPGQGTHEQYFGPGTRLTVT.

This rearrangement joins TRBV4-1 to TRBJ2-2; 8 positions match TRBD2. With V trimmed by 4 bases and J by 4 bases, 8 bases remained unmatched. The CDR3 length is 16 residues. Germline CDR1 MGHRA, CDR2 YSYEKL. CDR3 in DNA: TGCGCCAGCAGCCCCCGGGTAGCGGGACTCACCGGGGAGCTGTTTTTT. Translation: CASSPRVAGLTGELFF.

This clonotype is labeled as medium-sized. This rearrangement joins TRBV6-1 to TRBJ1-5; weak D call: TRBD1 (6 bases). CDR1 and CDR2 from the germline V gene are MNHNS and SASEGT. The germline V and J ends were trimmed by 4 bases and 6 bases, with 19 bases remaining between them. The CDR3 is made up of 16 amino acids. Here the CDR3 reads CASSATPTGSGQPQHF. The CDR3 bases are TGTGCCAGCAGTGCCACTCCAACAGGGTCGGGTCAGCCCCAGCATTTT.

V usage is TRBV7-2 and J usage is TRBJ2-7; no reliable D call. The CDR3 consists of 12 residues. Trimming cost V 4 bases and J 6 bases, with 10 bases left between them. Germline CDR1 and CDR2: SGHTA and FQGNSA. CDR3 sequence: CASSSPFLEQYF. In DNA form, the CDR3 reads TGTGCCAGCAGCTCTCCATTCCTCGAGCAGTACTTC.

The J gene is TRBJ1-1, the V gene TRBV6-2 or TRBV6-3, with D unresolved. Germline CDR1 reads MNHEY; CDR2 reads SVGEGT. V gave up 2 bases and J gave up 0 bases, with 10 bases separating them. CDR3 length: 15 amino acids. The DNA for the CDR3 is TGTGCCAGCAGTTACCGCGGGCCTATGAACACTGAAGCTTTCTTT. It specifies CASSYRGPMNTEAFF.

The chain employs TRBV30 and TRBJ2-5; D may be TRBD2 (5 bases). Trimming left V 0 bases short and J 5 bases short, with 10 bases between. Germline V gene data show CDR1 as GTSNPN and CDR2 as SVGIG (reference sequence). This CDR3 region has 13 residues. This CDR3 is CAWSVIPGETQYF. The CDR3 DNA reads TGTGCCTGGAGTGTAATCCCGGGGGAGACCCAGTACTTC.

This clonotype was detected only a few times. The chain couples TRBV28 to TRBJ2-7; 7 bases line up with TRBD1. The germline gives CDR1 MDHEN, CDR2 SYDVKM. CDR3 length: 13 amino acids. Germline trimming cut 5 bases from V and 3 bases from J; bases unmatched to any gene: 4. CDR3 bases: TGTGCCAGCAGTGGCAACAGGGGCTACGAGCAGTACTTC. Translated, it gives CASSGNRGYEQYF.

This chain links TRBV20-1 with TRBJ2-7; 12 bases agree with TRBD2. There are 14 residues in the CDR3. V shed 2 bases, J shed 6 bases, and the junction held 5 bases outside the gene matches. From germline, CDR1 is DFQATT and CDR2 SNEGSKA (reference sequence). DNA for the CDR3: TGCAGTGCTAGAAGACTAGCGGGAGTCCCCGAGCAGTACTTC. Its translation: CSARRLAGVPEQYF.

This clonotype has only a few counts. The chain links TRBV20-1 to TRBJ1-5; D remains ambiguous. The CDR3 is 12 amino acids. V was clipped by 6 bases and J by 0 bases, with 6 bases between them. Looked up from germline, CDR1 is DFQATT and CDR2 is SNEGSKA (reference sequence). The CDR3 protein is CSARYSNQPQHF. The CDR3 DNA reads as TGCAGTGCCCGGTATAGCAATCAGCCCCAGCATTTT.

A few counts support this clonotype. V usage is TRBV20-1 and J usage is TRBJ1-2; the match to TRBD1 covers 7 bases. The CDR3 runs 15 residues. J gave up 4 bases and V 0 bases, and 8 bases lay outside the gene matches. CDR1 DFQATT and CDR2 SNEGSKA come from the germline V gene (reference sequence). CDR3 in amino acids: CSAREGGGLAYGYTF. CDR3 sequence (DNA): TGCAGTGCTAGAGAGGGAGGGGGCCTAGCCTATGGCTACACCTTC.

The rearrangement links TRBV29-1 to TRBJ1-1; 7 nucleotides align to TRBD1. CDR3 length equals 13 residues. The trim removed 5 bases at V and 1 base at J, leaving 4 bases unmatched. Germline CDR1 SQVTM, CDR2 ANQGSEA. CDR3 in amino acids: CSVSRGTNTEAFF. CDR3 nucleotide sequence: TGCAGCGTTAGCAGGGGGACGAACACTGAAGCTTTCTTT.

The chain couples TRBV15 to TRBJ2-5, with a possible D match to TRBD1 (6 bases). V was cut by 2 bases and J by 6 bases, with 16 bases left in between. This CDR3 region has 15 residues. Per the germline V gene, CDR1 is LNHNV and CDR2 is YYDKDF (reference sequence). The CDR3 DNA reads TGTGCCACCAGCAGATCCACCAGGGGTGTAAAGACCCAGTACTTC. It specifies CATSRSTRGVKTQYF.

The rearrangement joins TRBV7-3 to TRBJ1-1; D is ambiguous. V gave up 0 bases and J gave up 1 base, with 3 bases separating them. The CDR3 loop spans 13 amino acids. The V gene's germline CDR1 is SGHTA and CDR2 FQGTGA. The CDR3 DNA follows: TGTGCCAGCAGCTTAACAGAGAACACTGAAGCTTTCTTT. Translation gives CASSLTENTEAFF.

This clonotype was found a few times. The rearrangement links TRBV25-1 to TRBJ2-3; TRBD1 agrees at 8 bases. The CDR3 runs 15 residues. J lost 7 bases, V lost 3 bases, and 9 bases had no gene match. The germline V gene has CDR1 MGHDK and CDR2 SYGVNS. CDR3 region: CASSEPRQGLNTQYF. The CDR3 coding sequence is TGTGCCAGCAGTGAGCCCCGACAGGGGTTAAATACGCAGTATTTT.

There are a few counts of this clonotype. This chain connects TRBV28 to TRBJ1-1; 8 nucleotides agree with TRBD1. V lost 2 bases to trimming and J lost 6 bases; unmatched junction nucleotides: 5. This CDR3 is built from 14 residues. Germline V CDR1 and CDR2: MDHEN, SYDVKM. In nucleotides, the CDR3 is TGTGCCAGCAGTTTAGTCCCAGGGGGCTCTGAAGCTTTCTTT. Amino acid sequence: CASSLVPGGSEAFF.

This clonotype was recorded a few times. The V gene is TRBV10-3, the J gene TRBJ2-7; TRBD2 aligns across 7 bases. Germline CDR1 ENHRY, CDR2 SYGVKD. CDR3 length: 14 amino acids. J lost 0 bases, V lost 10 bases, and 9 bases had no gene match. Written as DNA, the CDR3 is TGTGCCACCTTTTCTAGCGGATCCTCCTACGAGCAGTACTTC. This gives the protein CATFSSGSSYEQYF.

CDR3 nucleotides: TGTGCCAGCTTCACTAGCCATCGCAATGAGCAGTTCTTC. It encodes CASFTSHRNEQFF. J is TRBJ2-1 and V is TRBV6-2 or TRBV6-3, with D possibly matching TRBD2 (6 bases). The V end was cut by 8 bases, the J end by 6 bases, with 14 bases between. Germline CDR1 and CDR2: MNHEY and SVGEGT. This CDR3 has 13 residues.

This sequence joins TRBV4-2 and TRBJ1-1, with TRBD1 as a possible D gene (5 bases). V lost 1 base and J lost 6, with 21 bases in between. CDR1 LGHNA and CDR2 YNFKEQ come from the germline V gene. This CDR3 comprises 17 residues. The CDR3 loop is CASSQGPFSGVGAEAFF. As DNA, the CDR3 is TGTGCCAGCAGCCAAGGTCCATTTTCGGGGGTTGGGGCTGAAGCTTTCTTT.

This clonotype was observed a few times. The rearrangement joins TRBV20-1 to TRBJ1-5; D gene unclear. V shed 1 base and J shed 3 bases, with 7 bases lying between them. CDR1 is DFQATT, CDR2 SNEGSKA, per germline (reference sequence). This CDR3 spans 13 amino acids. The DNA for the CDR3 is TGCAGTGCTAGAGGTCGGTCCAATCAGCCCCAGCATTTT. This translates into CSARGRSNQPQHF.

The chain recombines TRBV5-6 with TRBJ2-7; 9 bases map to TRBD2. Germline V gene lookup returns CDR1 SGHDT and CDR2 YYEEEE. The ends lost 3 bases at V and 2 bases at J; junction bases unmatched: 12. This CDR3 is 17 amino acids long. The CDR3, as DNA: TGTGCCAGCAGCTCCACCCGGAGCGGGAGGCCAACCTACGAGCAGTACTTC. It yields the protein CASSSTRSGRPTYEQYF.

This clonotype has only a few counts. V usage is TRBV19 and J usage is TRBJ1-2; no reliable D call. This CDR3 is 9 amino acids long. V lost 6 bases to trimming and J lost 7 bases, with 3 bases between them. Germline CDR1 and CDR2: LNHDA and SQIVND (reference sequence). The CDR3 DNA is TGTGCCAGTAGGTGTGGCTACACCTTC. Protein product: CASRCGYTF.